This T cell receptor beta chain was observed in a study of lymphopenia after photon versus proton radiotherapy. The germline V gene encodes CDR1 SGHVS and CDR2 FNYEAQ. Trimming took 3 bases from V and 0 from J, leaving 15 bases between them. The CDR3 spans 16 residues. As regards this clone: Its antigen is unknown.

Study-wide results and limits: Post-nadir diversity loss with photons came from oligoclonal expansion, particularly CD8+ Temra cells. Proton therapy kept repertoires fairly stable, unlike photons, which gained effector/memory cells. Authors raise, but do not show, better survival with proton therapy.

The data were produced by immunoSEQ multiplex PCR, yet TCRdb's version contains in-frame clones alone and is incomplete. Found here are fewer than 7,000 clones, roughly nine tenths of them singletons; the top ten hold approximately 12%. The sequence was obtained from a man aged 55 to 70 with cholangiocarcinoma. The gene calls are TRBV7-6 and TRBJ2-7; D may be TRBD1 (6 bases). The source was peripheral blood, collected from a patient treated with photon-based radiotherapy. CDR3 protein: CASSFHSTGTSYEQYF. CDR3 sequence (DNA): TGTGCCAGCAGCTTCCACTCGACAGGAACCTCCTACGAGCAGTACTTC.